Sequencing of this T cell receptor beta chain was carried out in a study of blood T cell repertoires in COVID-19. Study details: T cells, B-cell-depleted T cells, or PBMCs provided the cDNA or gDNA that served as material.

TCRdb keeps only in-frame clones here, not all; method: immunoSEQ multiplex PCR. The sample holds approximately 110,000 clones; around 76% are singletons and the top ten take just under 20%. V was shortened by 8 bases and J by 5 bases, with 15 bases between the two germline ends. The germline V gene encodes CDR1 MNHEY and CDR2 SVGAGI. The CDR3 is 13 amino acids. V gene TRBV6-5 combines with J gene TRBJ1-1, with unresolved D. Sequenced sample: peripheral blood. This clonotype was obtained from a woman in her seventies with acute or convalescent COVID-19. The CDR3 is CASLRVAATEAFF. The CDR3 DNA reads TGTGCCAGCCTCCGCGTAGCAGCGACTGAAGCTTTCTTT.